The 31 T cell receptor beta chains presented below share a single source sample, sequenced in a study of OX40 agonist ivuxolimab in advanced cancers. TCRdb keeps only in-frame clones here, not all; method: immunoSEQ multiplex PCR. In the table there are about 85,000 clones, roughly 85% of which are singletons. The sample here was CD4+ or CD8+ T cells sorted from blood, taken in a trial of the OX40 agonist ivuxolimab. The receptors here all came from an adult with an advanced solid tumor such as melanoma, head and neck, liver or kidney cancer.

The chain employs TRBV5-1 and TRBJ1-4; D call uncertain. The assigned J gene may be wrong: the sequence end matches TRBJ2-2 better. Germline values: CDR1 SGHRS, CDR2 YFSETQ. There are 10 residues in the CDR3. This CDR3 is CASSPEELFF. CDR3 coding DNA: TGCGCCAGCAGCCCCGAGGAGCTGTTTTTT.

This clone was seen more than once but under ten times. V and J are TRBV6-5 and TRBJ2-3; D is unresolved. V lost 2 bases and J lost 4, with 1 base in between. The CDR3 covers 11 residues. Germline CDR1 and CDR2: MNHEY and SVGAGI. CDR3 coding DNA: TGTGCCAGCAGTTACCCAGATACGCAGTATTTT. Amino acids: CASSYPDTQYF.

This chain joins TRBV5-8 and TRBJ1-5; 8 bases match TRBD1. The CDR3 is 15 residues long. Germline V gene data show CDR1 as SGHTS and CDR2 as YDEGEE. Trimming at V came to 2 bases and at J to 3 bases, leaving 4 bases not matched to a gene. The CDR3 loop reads CASSLAGQDNQPQHF. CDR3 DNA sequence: TGTGCCAGCAGCTTAGCGGGACAGGACAATCAGCCCCAGCATTTT.

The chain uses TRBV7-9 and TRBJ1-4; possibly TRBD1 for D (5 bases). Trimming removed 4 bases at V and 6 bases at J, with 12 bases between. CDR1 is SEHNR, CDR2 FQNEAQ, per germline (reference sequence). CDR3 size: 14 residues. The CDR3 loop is CASSSRGADEKLFF. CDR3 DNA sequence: TGTGCCAGCAGCTCGAGAGGGGCCGATGAAAAACTGTTTTTT.

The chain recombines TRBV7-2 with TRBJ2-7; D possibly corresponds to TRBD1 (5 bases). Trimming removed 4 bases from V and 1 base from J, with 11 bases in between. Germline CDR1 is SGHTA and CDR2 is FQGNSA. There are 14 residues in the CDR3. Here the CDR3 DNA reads TGTGCCAGCAGCTGGGGCCCCGGGTCCTACGAGCAGTACTTC. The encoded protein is CASSWGPGSYEQYF.

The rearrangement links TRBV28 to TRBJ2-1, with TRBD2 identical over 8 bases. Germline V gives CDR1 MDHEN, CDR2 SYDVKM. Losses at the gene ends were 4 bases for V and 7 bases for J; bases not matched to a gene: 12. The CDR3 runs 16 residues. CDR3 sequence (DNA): TGTGCCAGCAGTTCCCAGACTAGCGTTTTGAGGAATGAGCAGTTCTTC. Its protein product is CASSSQTSVLRNEQFF.

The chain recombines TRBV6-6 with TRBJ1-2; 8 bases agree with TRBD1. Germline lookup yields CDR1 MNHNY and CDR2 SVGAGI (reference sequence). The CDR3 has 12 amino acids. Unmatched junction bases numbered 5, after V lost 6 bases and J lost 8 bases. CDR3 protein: CASRAQGAGYTF. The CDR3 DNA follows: TGTGCCAGCAGAGCCCAGGGGGCGGGCTACACCTTC.

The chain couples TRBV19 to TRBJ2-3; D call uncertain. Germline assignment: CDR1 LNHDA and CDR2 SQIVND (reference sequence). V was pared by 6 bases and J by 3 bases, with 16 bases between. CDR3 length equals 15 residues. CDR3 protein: CASRLGTVNTDTQYF. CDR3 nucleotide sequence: TGTGCCAGTAGACTGGGAACAGTTAATACAGATACGCAGTATTTT. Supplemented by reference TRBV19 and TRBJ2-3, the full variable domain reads DGGITQSPKYLFRKEGQNVTLSCEQNLNHDAMYWYRQDPGQGLRLIYYSQIVNDFQKGDIAEGYSVSREKKESFPLTVTSAQKNPTAFYLCASRLGTVNTDTQYFGPGTRLTVL.

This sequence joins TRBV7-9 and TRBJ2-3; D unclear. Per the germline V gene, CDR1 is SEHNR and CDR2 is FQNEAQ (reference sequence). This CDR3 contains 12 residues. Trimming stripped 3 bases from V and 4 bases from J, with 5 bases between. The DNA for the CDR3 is TGTGCCAGCAGCTTGTGGGCAGATACGCAGTATTTT. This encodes CASSLWADTQYF.

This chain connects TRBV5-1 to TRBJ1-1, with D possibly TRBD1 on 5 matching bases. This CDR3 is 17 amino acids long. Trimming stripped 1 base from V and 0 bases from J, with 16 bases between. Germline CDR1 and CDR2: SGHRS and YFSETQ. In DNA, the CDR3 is TGCGCCAGCAGCTTGATGGTAACGACAGAAATGAACACTGAAGCTTTCTTT. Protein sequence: CASSLMVTTEMNTEAFF.

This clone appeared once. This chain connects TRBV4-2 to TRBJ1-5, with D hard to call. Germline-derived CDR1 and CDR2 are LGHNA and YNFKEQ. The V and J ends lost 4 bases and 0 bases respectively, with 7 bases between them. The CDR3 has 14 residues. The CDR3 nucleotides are TGTGCCAGCAGCCGGGGATATAGCAATCAGCCCCAGCATTTT. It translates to CASSRGYSNQPQHF.

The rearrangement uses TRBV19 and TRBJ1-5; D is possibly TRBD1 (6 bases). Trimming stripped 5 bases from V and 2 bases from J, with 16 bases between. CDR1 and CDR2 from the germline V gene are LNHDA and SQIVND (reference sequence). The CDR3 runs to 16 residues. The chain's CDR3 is CASSFSRGRGNQPQHF. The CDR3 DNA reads TGTGCCAGTAGTTTCTCGCGGGGGCGGGGCAATCAGCCCCAGCATTTT. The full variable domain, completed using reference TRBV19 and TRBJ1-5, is DGGITQSPKYLFRKEGQNVTLSCEQNLNHDAMYWYRQDPGQGLRLIYYSQIVNDFQKGDIAEGYSVSREKKESFPLTVTSAQKNPTAFYLCASSFSRGRGNQPQHFGDGTRLSIL.

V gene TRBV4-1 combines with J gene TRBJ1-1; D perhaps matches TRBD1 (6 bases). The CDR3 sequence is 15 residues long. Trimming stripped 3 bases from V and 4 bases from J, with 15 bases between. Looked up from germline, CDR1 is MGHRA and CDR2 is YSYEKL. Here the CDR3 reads CASSHNTGSGTEAFF. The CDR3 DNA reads TGCGCCAGCAGCCACAATACAGGGAGCGGCACTGAAGCTTTCTTT.

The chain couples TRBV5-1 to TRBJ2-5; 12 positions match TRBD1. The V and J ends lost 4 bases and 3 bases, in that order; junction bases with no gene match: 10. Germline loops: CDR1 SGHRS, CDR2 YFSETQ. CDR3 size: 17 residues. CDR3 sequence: CASSPLGTGGGEETQYF. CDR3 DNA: TGCGCCAGCAGCCCTCTGGGGACAGGGGGCGGGGAAGAGACCCAGTACTTC. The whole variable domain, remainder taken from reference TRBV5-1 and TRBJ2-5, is KAGVTQTPRYLIKTRGQQVTLSCSPISGHRSVSWYQQTPGQGLQFLFEYFSETQRNKGNFPGRFSGRQFSNSRSEMNVSTLELGDSALYLCASSPLGTGGGEETQYFGPGTRLLVL.

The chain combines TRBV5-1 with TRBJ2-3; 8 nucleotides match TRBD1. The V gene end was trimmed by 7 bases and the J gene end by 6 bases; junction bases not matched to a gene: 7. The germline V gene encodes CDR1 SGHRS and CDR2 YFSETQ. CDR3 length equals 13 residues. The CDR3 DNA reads TGCGCCAGCGGGACAGGTCCGCAGGATACGCAGTATTTT. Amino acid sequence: CASGTGPQDTQYF.

Written as DNA, the CDR3 is TGTGCCAGCAGCTTCGACAGCACCGAGCAGTACTTC. Translating it yields CASSFDSTEQYF. The gene calls are TRBV5-4 and TRBJ2-7, with D possibly matching TRBD1 (5 bases). V gave up 2 bases and J gave up 6 bases, with 9 bases separating them. The germline CDR1 and CDR2 sequences are SGHNT and YYREEE (reference sequence). The CDR3 has 12 residues.

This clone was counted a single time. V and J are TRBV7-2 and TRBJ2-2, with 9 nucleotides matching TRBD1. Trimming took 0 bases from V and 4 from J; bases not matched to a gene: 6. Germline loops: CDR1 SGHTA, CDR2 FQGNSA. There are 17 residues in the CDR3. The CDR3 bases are TGTGCCAGCAGCTTAGCCCCTCTACAGGGGGCCACCGGGGAGCTGTTTTTT. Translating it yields CASSLAPLQGATGELFF.

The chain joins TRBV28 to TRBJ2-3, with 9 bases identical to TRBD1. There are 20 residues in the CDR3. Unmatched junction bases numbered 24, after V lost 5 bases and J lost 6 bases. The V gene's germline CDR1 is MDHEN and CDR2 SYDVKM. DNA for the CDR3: TGTGCCAGCAGTCAAACCCACCTGTGGACAGGGGAGCTGGTGGAGGATACGCAGTATTTT. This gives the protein CASSQTHLWTGELVEDTQYF.

The CDR3 coding sequence is TGTGCCAGTAGGGAGCAGGGGGCTTACGAGCAGTACTTC. Protein sequence: CASREQGAYEQYF. V is TRBV19 and J is TRBJ2-7; 8 bases are a match to TRBD1. CDR3 length equals 13 residues. Germline V gives CDR1 LNHDA, CDR2 SQIVND (reference sequence). V was pared by 6 bases and J by 4 bases, with 5 bases of the junction left unmatched. Drawing the rest from reference TRBV19 and TRBJ2-7, the complete variable domain is DGGITQSPKYLFRKEGQNVTLSCEQNLNHDAMYWYRQDPGQGLRLIYYSQIVNDFQKGDIAEGYSVSREKKESFPLTVTSAQKNPTAFYLCASREQGAYEQYFGPGTRLTVT.

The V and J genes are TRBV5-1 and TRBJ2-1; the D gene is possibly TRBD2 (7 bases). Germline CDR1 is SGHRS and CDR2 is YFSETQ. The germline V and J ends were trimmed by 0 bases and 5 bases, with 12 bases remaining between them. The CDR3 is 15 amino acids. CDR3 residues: CASSLDAGAHNEQFF. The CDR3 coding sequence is TGCGCCAGCAGCTTGGACGCGGGGGCCCACAATGAGCAGTTCTTC.

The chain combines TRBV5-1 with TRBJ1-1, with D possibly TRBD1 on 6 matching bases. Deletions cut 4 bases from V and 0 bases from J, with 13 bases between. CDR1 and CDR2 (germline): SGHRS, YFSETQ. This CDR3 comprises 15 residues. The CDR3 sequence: CASSTNRAMNTEAFF. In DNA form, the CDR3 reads TGCGCCAGCAGCACTAACAGGGCCATGAACACTGAAGCTTTCTTT.

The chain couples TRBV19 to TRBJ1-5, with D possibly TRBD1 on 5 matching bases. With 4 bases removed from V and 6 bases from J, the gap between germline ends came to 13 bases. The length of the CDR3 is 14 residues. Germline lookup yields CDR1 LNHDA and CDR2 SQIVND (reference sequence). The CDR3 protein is CASSTSGYSQPQHF. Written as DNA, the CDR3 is TGTGCCAGTAGTACTTCAGGGTACAGTCAGCCCCAGCATTTT.

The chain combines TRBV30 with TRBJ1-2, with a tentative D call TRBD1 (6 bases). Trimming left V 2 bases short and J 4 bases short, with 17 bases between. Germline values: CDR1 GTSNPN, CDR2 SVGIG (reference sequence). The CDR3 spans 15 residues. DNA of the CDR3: TGTGCCTGGAGTATATCAGGAGGGGGAGCCTATGGCTACACCTTC. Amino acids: CAWSISGGGAYGYTF.

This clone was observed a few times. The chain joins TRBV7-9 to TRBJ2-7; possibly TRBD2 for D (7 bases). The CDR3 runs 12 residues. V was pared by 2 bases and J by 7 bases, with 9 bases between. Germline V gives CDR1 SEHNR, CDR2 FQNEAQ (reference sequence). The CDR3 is CASSLRGGEQYF. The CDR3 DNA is TGTGCCAGCAGCTTAAGGGGGGGAGAGCAGTACTTC.

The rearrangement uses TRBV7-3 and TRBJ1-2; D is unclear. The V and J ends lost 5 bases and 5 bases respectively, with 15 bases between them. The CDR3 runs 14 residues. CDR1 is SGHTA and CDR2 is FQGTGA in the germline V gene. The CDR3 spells CASSLLTTRYGYTF. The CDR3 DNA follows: TGTGCCAGCAGCCTTTTGACAACCAGATATGGCTACACCTTC.

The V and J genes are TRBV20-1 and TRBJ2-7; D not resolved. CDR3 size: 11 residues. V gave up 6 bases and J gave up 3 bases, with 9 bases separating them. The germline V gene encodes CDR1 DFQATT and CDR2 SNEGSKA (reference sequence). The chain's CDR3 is CSAREHYEQYF. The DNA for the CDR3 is TGCAGTGCAAGGGAACACTACGAGCAGTACTTC.

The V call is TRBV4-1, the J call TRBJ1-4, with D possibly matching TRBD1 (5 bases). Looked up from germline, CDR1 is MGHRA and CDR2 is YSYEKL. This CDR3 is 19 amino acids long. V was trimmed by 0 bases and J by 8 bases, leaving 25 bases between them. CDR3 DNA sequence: TGCGCCAGCAGCCAAGATCTAGCGGCAGGGATTCGGGTAGAGGAAAAACTGTTTTTT. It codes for CASSQDLAAGIRVEEKLFF.

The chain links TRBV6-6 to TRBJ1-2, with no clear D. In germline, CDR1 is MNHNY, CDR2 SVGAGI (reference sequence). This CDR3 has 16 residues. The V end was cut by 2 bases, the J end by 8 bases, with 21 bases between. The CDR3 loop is CASSYLRGGSGGGYTF. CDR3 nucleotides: TGTGCCAGCAGTTACCTGCGGGGAGGGAGCGGAGGAGGCTACACCTTC.

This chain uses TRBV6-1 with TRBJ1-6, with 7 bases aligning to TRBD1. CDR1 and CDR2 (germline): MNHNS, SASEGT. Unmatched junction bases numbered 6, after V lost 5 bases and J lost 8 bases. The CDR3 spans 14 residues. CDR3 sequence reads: CASSRQGWDSPLHF. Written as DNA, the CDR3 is TGTGCCAGCAGTAGACAGGGCTGGGATTCACCCCTCCACTTT.

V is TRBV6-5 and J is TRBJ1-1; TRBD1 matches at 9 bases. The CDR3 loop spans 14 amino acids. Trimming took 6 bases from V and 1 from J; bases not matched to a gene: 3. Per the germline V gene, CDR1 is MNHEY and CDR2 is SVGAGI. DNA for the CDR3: TGTGCCAGCAGGTCACAGGGGGCGAACACTGAAGCTTTCTTT. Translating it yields CASRSQGANTEAFF.

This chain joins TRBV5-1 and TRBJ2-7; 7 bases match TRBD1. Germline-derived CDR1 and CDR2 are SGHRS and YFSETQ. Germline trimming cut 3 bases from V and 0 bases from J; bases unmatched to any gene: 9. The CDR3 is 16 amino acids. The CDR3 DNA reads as TGCGCCAGCAGCTCCACACCCAGGGGGAGCTCCTACGAGCAGTACTTC. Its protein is CASSSTPRGSSYEQYF.